These 23 T cell receptor beta chains came from one sample sequenced in a study of OX40 agonist ivuxolimab in advanced cancers. TCRdb's table, derived via immunoSEQ multiplex PCR, lists solely in-frame clones and lacks some. The data contain roughly 76,000 clones, 91% of them singletons. Here the sequenced sample was CD4+ or CD8+ T cells sorted from blood, taken in a trial of the OX40 agonist ivuxolimab. The receptors come from an adult with an advanced solid tumor such as melanoma, head and neck, liver or kidney cancer.

This clone was seen just once. The V gene is TRBV28, the J gene TRBJ1-2, with D possibly being TRBD1 (5 bases). The CDR3 runs 15 residues. Trimming took 7 bases from V and 7 from J, leaving 22 bases between them. Germline assignment: CDR1 MDHEN and CDR2 SYDVKM. The CDR3 coding sequence is TGTGCCAGCACGAACCAGGGAACAGGCTTCGGTGGCTACACCTTC. It yields the protein CASTNQGTGFGGYTF.

The chain links TRBV21-1 to TRBJ2-1. TRBV21-1 is classified as a pseudogene. The CDR3 sequence is 14 residues long. CDR3 loop: CASSRNFRTPEQFF. The CDR3 DNA follows: TGTGCCAGCAGCAGGAACTTCCGTACCCCTGAGCAGTTCTTC.

This clone was picked up a small number of times. V is TRBV2 and J is TRBJ2-1; D is unresolved. V lost 8 bases, J lost 6 bases, and 11 bases lay in between. The CDR3 runs to 12 residues. Germline CDR1 and CDR2: SNHLY and FYNNEI. CDR3 coding DNA: TGTGCCAGCCTACGTAGGTCCAATGAGCAGTTCTTC. This codes for CASLRRSNEQFF.

V usage is TRBV10-3 and J usage is TRBJ2-2; D is possibly TRBD1 (6 bases). CDR1 is ENHRY and CDR2 is SYGVKD in the germline V gene. CDR3 length: 14 residues. The V end lost 3 bases, the J end lost 5 bases, and 10 bases lay between the germline ends. CDR3 DNA: TGTGCCATCAGTGAACTACAGGGAACCGGGGAGCTGTTTTTT. Encoded protein: CAISELQGTGELFF.

V is TRBV27 and J is TRBJ2-2; 9 bases match TRBD2. The CDR3 extends over 17 amino acids. Germline values: CDR1 MNHEY, CDR2 SMNVEV (reference sequence). Unmatched junction bases numbered 7, after V lost 3 bases and J lost 2 bases. CDR3 sequence: CASSFGPSGKNTGELFF. CDR3 DNA sequence: TGTGCCAGCAGTTTCGGGCCTAGCGGGAAAAACACCGGGGAGCTGTTTTTT.

V usage is TRBV19 and J usage is TRBJ1-2; D call uncertain. Deletions cut 4 bases from V and 4 bases from J, with 13 bases between. Germline CDR1 LNHDA, CDR2 SQIVND (reference sequence). This CDR3 has 14 amino acids. In DNA, the CDR3 is TGTGCCAGTAGTACCACATTGACGGTCTATGGCTACACCTTC. Translated: CASSTTLTVYGYTF. Combining the CDR3 with reference TRBV19 and TRBJ1-2 gives the whole variable domain DGGITQSPKYLFRKEGQNVTLSCEQNLNHDAMYWYRQDPGQGLRLIYYSQIVNDFQKGDIAEGYSVSREKKESFPLTVTSAQKNPTAFYLCASSTTLTVYGYTFGSGTRLTVV.

CDR3 in amino acids: CASRRDRVGNYEQYF. The DNA of the CDR3 is TGTGCCAGCAGAAGGGACAGGGTCGGAAACTACGAGCAGTACTTC. The gene calls are TRBV6-5 and TRBJ2-7; 9 bases line up with TRBD1. Trimming took 6 bases from V and 3 from J; bases not matched to a gene: 9. Germline V gene sequence: CDR1 MNHEY, CDR2 SVGAGI. The CDR3 spans 15 residues.

The chain uses TRBV27 and TRBJ2-1; the match to TRBD2 covers 13 bases. The CDR3 has 16 amino acids. Looked up from germline, CDR1 is MNHEY and CDR2 is SMNVEV (reference sequence). Trimming at V came to 11 bases and at J to 3 bases, leaving 10 bases not matched to a gene. The DNA of the CDR3 is TGTGCCGTCAATCCGGGACTAGCGGGGATCTACAATGAGCAGTTCTTC. Translating gives CAVNPGLAGIYNEQFF.

Here the CDR3 DNA reads TGTGCCTGGAACCCCTCCCCAGGGACGGTGAACACTGAAGCTTTCTTT. It specifies CAWNPSPGTVNTEAFF. The chain has TRBV30 and TRBJ1-1, with a tentative D call TRBD1 (5 bases). In germline, CDR1 is GTSNPN, CDR2 SVGIG (reference sequence). The CDR3 length is 16 residues. V dropped 4 bases and J dropped 0 bases, with 18 bases sitting between them.

The chain uses TRBV30 and TRBJ2-3; TRBD2 matches 7 bases. From germline, CDR1 is GTSNPN and CDR2 SVGIG (reference sequence). CDR3 length equals 15 residues. The V segment lost 4 bases and the J segment 1 base; nucleotides outside the gene matches: 8. In DNA, the CDR3 is TGTGCCTGGATCAAAGGTCTAGCGGGCACAGATACGCAGTATTTT. Translation: CAWIKGLAGTDTQYF. The full variable domain, completed using reference TRBV30 and TRBJ2-3, is SQTIHQWPATLVQPVGSPLSLECTVEGTSNPNLYWYRQAAGRGLQLLFYSVGIGQISSEVPQNLSASRPQDRQFILSSKKLLLSDSGFYLCAWIKGLAGTDTQYFGPGTRLTVL.

CDR3 bases: TGTGCCAGCAGACCTTTTGCGGGAGGGCCCCGGGAGCTGTTTTTT. Protein sequence: CASRPFAGGPRELFF. The chain uses TRBV28 and TRBJ2-2; 9 bases agree with TRBD2. CDR3 length: 15 residues. Germline V gene data show CDR1 as MDHEN and CDR2 as SYDVKM. V lost 6 bases to trimming and J lost 9 bases; unmatched junction nucleotides: 11.

This clone was seen a few times. The chain employs TRBV14 and TRBJ1-2; D unresolved. Germline V gene data show CDR1 as SGHDN and CDR2 as FVKESK. This CDR3 spans 14 amino acids. V was clipped by 1 base and J by 1 base, with 7 bases between them. The CDR3: CASSQGHSNYGYTF. For the CDR3, the DNA is TGTGCCAGCAGCCAAGGGCACAGTAACTATGGCTACACCTTC.

This clone was observed once. The chain is built from TRBV6-6 and TRBJ2-3; D gene uncertain. Germline V gives CDR1 MNHNY, CDR2 SVGAGI (reference sequence). V lost 0 bases, J lost 3 bases, and 13 bases lay in between. The CDR3 loop spans 16 amino acids. CDR3 amino acids: CASSYSARPRTDTQYF. The CDR3 nucleotides are TGTGCCAGCAGTTACTCTGCCAGGCCAAGGACAGATACGCAGTATTTT.

The V call is TRBV11-2, the J call TRBJ2-6; D possibly corresponds to TRBD1 (6 bases). V dropped 4 bases and J dropped 0 bases, with 10 bases sitting between them. This CDR3 contains 16 residues. Germline CDR1 reads SGHAT; CDR2 reads FQNNGV. The DNA for the CDR3 is TGTGCCAGCAGCTCCCAGGGGATCTCTGGGGCCAACGTCCTGACTTTC. It encodes CASSSQGISGANVLTF.

The rearrangement links TRBV13 to TRBJ2-7; D call uncertain. V was cut by 6 bases and J by 0 bases, with 6 bases left in between. Germline-derived CDR1 and CDR2 are PRHDT and FYEKMQ (reference sequence). This CDR3 comprises 12 residues. CDR3 sequence reads: CASRLRSYEQYF. CDR3 sequence (DNA): TGTGCCAGCAGACTTCGCTCCTACGAGCAGTACTTC. The full variable domain, in which reference TRBV13 and TRBJ2-7 provide the parts outside the CDR3, is AAGVIQSPRHLIKEKRETATLKCYPIPRHDTVYWYQQGPGQDPQFLISFYEKMQSDKGSIPDRFSAQQFSDYHSELNMSSLELGDSALYFCASRLRSYEQYFGPGTRLTVT.

The gene calls are TRBV19 and TRBJ1-4, with 9 bases that match TRBD1. CDR3 length: 15 amino acids. Losses at the gene ends were 6 bases for V and 0 bases for J; bases not matched to a gene: 2. Germline-derived CDR1 and CDR2 are LNHDA and SQIVND (reference sequence). The DNA for the CDR3 is TGTGCCAGTAGGGGACAGGGCACAACTAATGAAAAACTGTTTTTT. Its protein product is CASRGQGTTNEKLFF.

The J gene is TRBJ2-7, the V gene TRBV7-2; 14 bases map to TRBD2. CDR1 and CDR2 (germline): SGHTA, FQGNSA. With V trimmed by 4 bases and J by 6 bases, 5 bases remained unmatched. This CDR3 spans 15 amino acids. The DNA for the CDR3 is TGTGCCAGCAGCTGGACTAGCGGGAGGTCGGGCGAGCAGTACTTC. Amino acid sequence: CASSWTSGRSGEQYF.

Comments on this clone: The same CDR3 also results from other DNA sequences found in this sample. The rearrangement links TRBV28 to TRBJ1-1, with no clear D. CDR1 MDHEN and CDR2 SYDVKM come from the germline V gene. The V and J ends lost 2 bases and 2 bases respectively, with 9 bases between them. The CDR3 loop spans 14 amino acids. The CDR3 DNA sequence: TGTGCCAGCAGTTTACTGGCGGGAAACACTGAAGCTTTCTTT. Translating gives CASSLLAGNTEAFF.

A single count supports this clone. The chain is built from TRBV27 and TRBJ2-1, with TRBD2 matching 7 bases. Germline values: CDR1 MNHEY, CDR2 SMNVEV (reference sequence). This CDR3 region has 16 residues. Trimming cost V 2 bases and J 1 base; bases outside gene matches: 5. In nucleotides, the CDR3 is TGTGCCAGCAGTTTACAGGGAGGGGTTTCCTACAATGAGCAGTTCTTC. Translation gives CASSLQGGVSYNEQFF.

The V gene is TRBV4-1, the J gene TRBJ2-7; 9 nucleotides match TRBD1. V shed 1 base, J shed 3 bases, and the junction held 4 bases outside the gene matches. CDR3 length: 15 residues. Germline-derived CDR1 and CDR2 are MGHRA and YSYEKL. The CDR3 DNA sequence: TGCGCCAGCAGCCAAGCTCCGGGACAGGGCTACGAGCAGTACTTC. The encoded protein is CASSQAPGQGYEQYF.

The chain couples TRBV9 to TRBJ1-4; 7 nucleotides line up with TRBD1. Trimming removed 2 bases from V and 0 bases from J; junction bases left unmatched: 4. In germline, CDR1 is SGDLS, CDR2 YYNGEE. The CDR3 consists of 16 residues. The CDR3 sequence is CASSVGQITTNEKLFF. The CDR3 nucleotides are TGTGCCAGCAGCGTGGGACAGATCACAACTAATGAAAAACTGTTTTTT. Variable domain in full (rest from reference TRBV9 and TRBJ1-4): DSGVTQTPKHLITATGQRVTLRCSPRSGDLSVYWYQQSLDQGLQFLIQYYNGEERAKGNILERFSAQQFPDLHSELNLSSLELGDSALYFCASSVGQITTNEKLFFGSGTQLSVL.

This chain joins TRBV5-8 and TRBJ2-5; D is uncertain. V was clipped by 6 bases and J by 1 base, with 13 bases between them. CDR1 SGHTS and CDR2 YDEGEE come from the germline V gene. The CDR3 consists of 14 residues. CDR3 nucleotides: TGTGCCAGCACCGTACGGGCGTTCCAAGAGACCCAGTACTTC. It encodes CASTVRAFQETQYF.

The chain joins TRBV9 to TRBJ2-3, with 13 bases lining up with TRBD2. There are 16 residues in the CDR3. Germline V gene data show CDR1 as SGDLS and CDR2 as YYNGEE. With 3 bases clipped from V and 6 bases from J, the junction kept 7 bases outside the gene matches. CDR3 region: CASSGRTSGRSDTQYF. The CDR3 DNA follows: TGTGCCAGCAGCGGGAGGACTAGCGGGAGAAGCGATACGCAGTATTTT. Full variable domain (rest looked up from reference TRBV9 and TRBJ2-3): DSGVTQTPKHLITATGQRVTLRCSPRSGDLSVYWYQQSLDQGLQFLIQYYNGEERAKGNILERFSAQQFPDLHSELNLSSLELGDSALYFCASSGRTSGRSDTQYFGPGTRLTVL.